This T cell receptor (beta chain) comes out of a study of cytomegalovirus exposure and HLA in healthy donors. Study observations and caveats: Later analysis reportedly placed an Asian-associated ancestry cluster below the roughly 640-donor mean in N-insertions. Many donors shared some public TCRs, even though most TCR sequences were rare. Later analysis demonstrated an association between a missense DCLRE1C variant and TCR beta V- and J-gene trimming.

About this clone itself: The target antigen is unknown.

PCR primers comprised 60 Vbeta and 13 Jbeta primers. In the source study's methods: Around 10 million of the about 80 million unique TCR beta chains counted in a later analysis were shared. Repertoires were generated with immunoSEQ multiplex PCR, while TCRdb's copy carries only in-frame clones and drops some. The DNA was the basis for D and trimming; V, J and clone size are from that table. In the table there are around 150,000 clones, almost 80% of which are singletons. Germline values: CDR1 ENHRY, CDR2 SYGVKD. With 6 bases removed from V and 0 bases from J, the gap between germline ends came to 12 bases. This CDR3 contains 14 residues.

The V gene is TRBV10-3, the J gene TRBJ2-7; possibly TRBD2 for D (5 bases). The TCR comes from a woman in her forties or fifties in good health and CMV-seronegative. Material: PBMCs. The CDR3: CAIRVGGDSYEQYF. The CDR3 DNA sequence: TGTGCCATCAGGGTTGGAGGAGACTCCTACGAGCAGTACTTC.